The clone carrying this T cell receptor (beta chain) was detected only a few times. The record originates from a study of blood T cell repertoires in COVID-19. Study in general: Collection of acute and convalescent COVID-19 samples took place in the United States, Italy and Spain.

Patients of the Seattle cohort, enrolled during active infection, were followed longitudinally. CDR1 is SGDLS and CDR2 is YYNGEE in the germline V gene. This CDR3 is built from 14 residues. Trimming stripped 3 bases from V and 4 bases from J, with 12 bases between. Authors' processing steps: Using reference gene primer amplification, nucleated cell counts were estimated. The method was immunoSEQ multiplex PCR; TCRdb's version includes in-frame clones alone and lacks a portion of them. The DNA was the basis for D and trimming; V, J and clone size are from that table. Of 50,000 to 60,000 clones in the sample, approximately 86% were seen once.

Sequencing input: peripheral blood. The chain joins TRBV9 to TRBJ2-3; weak D call: TRBD2 (6 bases). The clonotype originates from a man between 40 and 49 years old with COVID-19, enrolled during active disease. The CDR3 loop reads CASSAGGTPDTQYF. The CDR3, as DNA: TGTGCCAGCAGCGCTGGCGGGACGCCAGATACGCAGTATTTT. Full variable domain (outside the CDR3, taken from reference TRBV9 and TRBJ2-3): DSGVTQTPKHLITATGQRVTLRCSPRSGDLSVYWYQQSLDQGLQFLIQYYNGEERAKGNILERFSAQQFPDLHSELNLSSLELGDSALYFCASSAGGTPDTQYFGPGTRLTVL.